This TCR beta chain was profiled in a study of cytomegalovirus exposure and HLA in healthy donors. Across the study: About 82 million unique TCRs from HLA-typed donors were held in an early release of data. Findings and caveats of the study: Researchers left out some V segments, among them TRBV6-2 and TRBV6-3, as indistinguishable. Relative to equally common others, HLA-associated TCR beta chains showed greater clonal expansion in a later analysis.

PCR was performed using 60 Vbeta and 13 Jbeta primers. Only in-frame clones appear in the TCRdb table, and some are missing; sequencing was by immunoSEQ multiplex PCR. The profile shows around 140,000 clones, approximately 72% of them singletons. This CDR3 has 15 residues. Germline V gives CDR1 MGHRA, CDR2 YSYEKL. Trimming removed 0 bases from V and 9 bases from J; junction bases left unmatched: 9. In regard to this clone: Its antigen is unidentified.

Material: PBMCs. The clonotype comes from a woman aged 55-69 years in good health and CMV-seronegative. The rearrangement uses TRBV4-1 and TRBJ2-7, with TRBD2 matching over 9 bases. The CDR3 bases are TGCGCCAGCAGCCAAGATATGCTAGCGGGACGTCTGCAGTACTTC. This translates into CASSQDMLAGRLQYF.